The present entry profiles one T cell receptor (beta chain) with its context. One entry per CDR3 protein results from TCRdb running MiXCR on the PCR reads. Of 7,700 or so distinct CDR3 sequences in the sample, less than 30% were seen once. Germline CDR1 SSHAT, CDR2 FNYEAQ (reference sequence). The CDR3 sequence is 14 residues long. Trimming took off 1 base at V and 2 bases at J, with 8 bases between the two ends. The data are from a study of immune characterization of retroperitoneal liposarcoma. Sequenced: blood. This TCR came from a male donor with retroperitoneal liposarcoma. This sequence joins TRBV7-7 and TRBJ2-5; either TRBD1 or TRBD2 may supply D (5 bases each). In DNA, the CDR3 is TGTGCCAGCAGCTTAGGGGGACGACAAGAGACCCAGTACTTC. This encodes CASSLGGRQETQYF. The full variable domain, completed using reference TRBV7-7 and TRBJ2-5, is GAGVSQSPRYKVTKRGQDVTLRCDPISSHATLYWYQQALGQGPEFLTYFNYEAQPDKSGLPSDRFSAERPEGSISTLTIQRTEQRDSAMYRCASSLGGRQETQYFGPGTRLLVL.